Below are 8 T cell receptor beta chains sequenced from a single sample in a study of post-analysis software for immune sequencing data. Study-level findings and limits: Included in a set of roughly five TRBV segments more frequent in patients than controls were TRBV5-6, TRBV5-1 and TRBV20-1.

Built from TCR beta cDNA, the libraries had unique molecular identifiers in them. TCRdb ran MiXCR on the PCR reads and lists one entry per CDR3 protein. The sample lists around 500,000 distinct CDR3 sequences; 34% were seen once. These receptors have no identified antigens. The specimen sequenced was blood. The receptors derive from a girl aged 2-17 years with multiple sclerosis.

About this clonotype itself: A much bigger clone sits one base away, suggesting this may be a read error. The V call is TRBV6-5, the J call TRBJ2-1; no firm D call. CDR1 MNHEY and CDR2 SVGAGI come from the germline V gene. The CDR3 length is 11 residues. The CDR3 reads CASSFDNGQFF. The DNA for the CDR3 is TGTGCCAGCAGTTTTGACAATGGGCAGTTCTTC.

This clonotype was seen only a few times. This sequence joins TRBV6-1 and TRBJ2-7, with TRBD1 matching 7 bases. CDR1 and CDR2 (germline): MNHNS, SASEGT. This CDR3 region has 13 residues. Unmatched junction bases numbered 6, after V lost 8 bases and J lost 2 bases. CDR3 residues: CASGRQGTYEQYF. The CDR3 DNA follows: TGTGCCAGCGGTAGACAGGGAACCTACGAGCAGTACTTC.

The chain links TRBV5-6 to TRBJ1-1; D gene ambiguous. Per germline, CDR1 SGHDT and CDR2 YYEEEE. This CDR3 region has 13 residues. Deletions cut 4 bases from V and 3 bases from J, with 10 bases between. The CDR3 nucleotides are TGTGCCAGCAGCGCACGTCGGGACACTGAAGCTTTCTTT. It is translated as CASSARRDTEAFF. Supplemented by reference TRBV5-6 and TRBJ1-1, the full variable domain reads DAGVTQSPTHLIKTRGQQVTLRCSPKSGHDTVSWYQQALGQGPQFIFQYYEEEERQRGNFPDRFSGHQFPNYSSELNVNALLLGDSALYLCASSARRDTEAFFGQGTRLTVV.

The chain carries TRBV20-1 and TRBJ1-5; 7 bases map to TRBD1. The CDR3 contains 13 residues. Germline V gene data show CDR1 as DFQATT and CDR2 as SNEGSKA (reference sequence). With 4 bases clipped from V and 6 bases from J, the junction kept 6 bases outside the gene matches. Here the CDR3 DNA reads TGCAGTGCTAACGAGGGGGCCAGTCAGCCCCAGCATTTT. Translated: CSANEGASQPQHF.

The chain joins TRBV6-5 to TRBJ2-3; tentatively, D is TRBD1 or TRBD2 (7 bases each). Germline loops: CDR1 MNHEY, CDR2 SVGAGI. The CDR3 contains 14 residues. V dropped 9 bases and J dropped 4 bases, with 17 bases sitting between them. CDR3 loop: CASTRGGEADTQYF. CDR3 coding DNA: TGTGCCAGTACCAGGGGGGGGGAGGCAGATACGCAGTATTTT.

V usage is TRBV28 and J usage is TRBJ2-3, with TRBD1 matching over 11 bases. Germline V CDR1 and CDR2: MDHEN, SYDVKM. J lost 4 bases, V lost 3 bases, and 6 bases had no gene match. The CDR3 totals 16 residues. CDR3: CASSLGDRGRADTQYF. CDR3 in DNA: TGTGCCAGCAGTTTGGGGGACAGGGGGAGGGCAGATACGCAGTATTTT.

The genes are TRBV12-3 or TRBV12-4 and TRBJ2-3; the D is unclear. The CDR3 covers 12 residues. V was shortened by 10 bases and J by 4 bases, with 12 bases between the two germline ends. The CDR3 DNA reads as TGTGCCACAGAAGGACCTCCAGATACGCAGTATTTT. This encodes CATEGPPDTQYF.

This clonotype turned up a few times. The rearrangement uses TRBV14 and TRBJ2-5; TRBD1 matches at 8 bases. CDR1 is SGHDN and CDR2 is FVKESK in the germline V gene. Germline trimming cut 5 bases from V and 5 bases from J; bases unmatched to any gene: 13. This CDR3 is built from 16 residues. CDR3 bases: TGTGCCAGCAGCATTGCACCGACAGGGGCGAGGGAGACCCAGTACTTC. Translating it yields CASSIAPTGARETQYF.